This T cell receptor (beta chain) is from a study of cytomegalovirus exposure and HLA in healthy donors. Germline CDR1 reads SGDLS; CDR2 reads YYNGEE. Germline trimming cut 2 bases from V and 4 bases from J; bases unmatched to any gene: 4. The length of the CDR3 is 15 residues. With 60 Vbeta and 13 Jbeta primers, the PCR was carried out. The data were produced by immunoSEQ multiplex PCR, yet TCRdb's version contains in-frame clones alone and is incomplete. The data hold 65,000 or so clones, with about 80% observed a single time. Concerning this clone: The sample holds other DNA sequences that translate to the same CDR3.

The chain combines TRBV9 with TRBJ2-5; 11 nucleotides match TRBD2. Sequenced: PBMCs. The receptor's source is a woman between 35 and 50 years old in good health and CMV-seropositive. DNA for the CDR3: TGTGCCAGCAGCGTCGTAGCGGGGGGGGTAGAGACCCAGTACTTC. This gives the protein CASSVVAGGVETQYF.